The sequence of this TCR beta chain was determined in a study of Tregs in tolerant kidney transplant recipients. The wider study: Mixed chimerism was transient after nonmyeloablative marrow transplants from related graft donors. General observations from the study: The most relevant donor-specific Treg TCRbeta repertoire apparently came from expansion with activated donor B cells. Antigen-driven expansion was suggested because donor-specific Tregs expanded more than all Tregs in tolerant patients.

For this clone: The antigen is unknown. The read ends 3 residues before the CDR3 terminus; that terminus is restored from the germline J gene.

Germline CDR1 and CDR2: DFQATT and SNEGSKA (reference sequence). Trimming left V 3 bases short and J 0 bases short, with 8 bases between. The CDR3 spans 13 residues. Libraries were prepared by immunoSEQ multiplex PCR; TCRdb keeps only in-frame clonotypes and omits some of them. The sample is made up of about 30,000 clones, and the top ten hold under 15% of it. Thawed PBMCs were FACS-sorted into unstimulated CD4+CD25+CD127- regulatory T cells, CD4+CD25- non-regulatory cells, CD4 and CD8 cells. Sequences were derived from CD8+ T cells from blood, sampled before the transplant. This clonotype originated in a human donor who received a combined kidney and bone marrow transplant. V and J are TRBV20-1 and TRBJ1-1; unclear D gene. Incomplete CDR3 DNA: TGCAGTGCTAGTGCGGGGATGAACACTGAA. Encoded protein: CSASAGMNTE. The whole CDR3 reads CSASAGMNTEAFF.